This T cell receptor (beta chain) was sequenced during a study of cytomegalovirus exposure and HLA in healthy donors. Study as a whole: As an earlier analysis found, 150 million to 200 million T cells yielded over 95 million unique TCR beta sequences.

Study-wide findings and caveats: Some public TCRs appeared in many individuals, while most sequences were rare.

Primers for the PCR totalled 60 Vbeta and 13 Jbeta. Clones were sequenced by immunoSEQ multiplex PCR, and TCRdb holds only the in-frame ones, with some missing. The sample shows about 120,000 clones, around 79% of them seen only once. Concerning this clone: Its antigen remains unidentified.

From germline, CDR1 is SGHAT and CDR2 FQNNGV. V trimming: 2 bases; J trimming: 6 bases; junction bases outside the gene matches: 10. This CDR3 spans 17 amino acids. Specimen: PBMCs. The chain is built from TRBV11-2 and TRBJ1-2; 12 bases map to TRBD1. The TCR sequence derives from a woman aged 18-29 years in good health and CMV-seronegative. This chain's CDR3 is CASSLTGTGGPRDGYTF. The CDR3 DNA is TGTGCCAGCAGCTTAACCGGGACAGGGGGCCCTAGGGATGGCTACACCTTC.